This entry lists 8 T cell receptor beta chains sequenced from one sample in a study of T cells in Graves' hyperthyroidism and ophthalmopathy. TCR beta CDR3 regions were amplified from RNA transcripts. The HTBI primer set served for first-round RT-PCR of the TCR CDR3. TCRdb itself ran the multiplex PCR reads through MiXCR, one entry per CDR3 protein. In the table there are about 350,000 distinct CDR3 sequences, roughly 13% of which are singletons. The source material was blood. These receptors all come from a woman aged 30 to 39 with Graves' hyperthyroidism.

This clonotype was counted a few times. The chain uses TRBV6-5 and TRBJ1-4, with 8 bases aligning to TRBD1. Trimming removed 0 bases from V and 0 bases from J; junction bases left unmatched: 9. The CDR3 sequence is 19 residues long. Germline-derived CDR1 and CDR2 are MNHEY and SVGAGI. In DNA form, the CDR3 reads TGTGCCAGCAGTTACTCCCGGACAGGGATCGTCGCAACTAATGAAAAACTGTTTTTT. Its translation: CASSYSRTGIVATNEKLFF.

This chain uses TRBV12-3 or TRBV12-4 with TRBJ2-1; perhaps TRBD1 as D (7 bases). The CDR3 has 22 residues. The V gene lost 5 bases and the J gene lost 3 bases, with 35 bases spanning the gap. For the CDR3, the DNA is TGTGCCAGCAGTGAAGCGGAAGATAGGAGACAGGGTCCGAGGGAGGTCTACAATGAGCAGTTCTTC. Protein product: CASSEAEDRRQGPREVYNEQFF.

With regard to this clonotype: A read error is possible here, since a much larger clone lies one base away. The conserved final phenylalanine or tryptophan is absent from the CDR3, which likely points to a read error. The chain links TRBV7-2 to TRBJ2-3; D may correspond to TRBD1 or TRBD2 (5 bases each). The CDR3 consists of 16 residues. V lost 1 base, J lost 0 bases, and 11 bases lay in between. Per the germline V gene, CDR1 is SGHTA and CDR2 is FQGNSA. The chain's CDR3 is CASSLGVRDSTDTQYI. The CDR3 bases are TGTGCCAGCAGCTTAGGTGTGAGGGACAGCACAGATACGCAGTATATT.

V is TRBV30 and J is TRBJ2-7, with a tentative D call TRBD2 (5 bases). There are 13 residues in the CDR3. From germline, CDR1 is GTSNPN and CDR2 SVGIG (reference sequence). The V end lost 4 bases, the J end lost 4 bases, and 14 bases lay between the germline ends. This CDR3 reads CAWTPQRFYEQYF. Written as DNA, the CDR3 is TGTGCCTGGACACCCCAGCGGTTTTACGAGCAGTACTTC.

This clonotype has only a few counts. V and J are TRBV20-1 and TRBJ2-7, with 10 positions matching TRBD2. CDR3 length: 15 amino acids. Trimming took 1 base from V and 6 from J; bases not matched to a gene: 9. Germline-derived CDR1 and CDR2 are DFQATT and SNEGSKA (reference sequence). The CDR3 loop reads CSARASGRAWLEQYF. The CDR3 DNA reads TGCAGTGCTAGAGCGAGCGGGAGGGCCTGGCTCGAGCAGTACTTC.

This clonotype was counted only a few times. The chain joins TRBV20-1 to TRBJ1-1, with D uncertain. This CDR3 comprises 13 residues. Trimming shortened V by 0 bases and J by 1 base, and 6 bases separated the two germline ends. Germline V CDR1 and CDR2: DFQATT, SNEGSKA (reference sequence). The chain's CDR3 is CSARDRQNTEAFF. CDR3 nucleotide sequence: TGCAGTGCTAGAGACAGGCAGAACACTGAAGCTTTCTTT.

As regards this clonotype: This CDR3 is missing its conserved last phenylalanine or tryptophan, likely due to a read error. The chain has TRBV7-8 and TRBJ2-5; D is uncertain. The CDR3 length is 11 residues. Germline CDR1 reads SGHVS; CDR2 reads FQNEAQ. Trimming took 3 bases from V and 4 from J, leaving 3 bases between them. The CDR3 sequence: CASSFGETQYI. The CDR3 nucleotides read TGTGCCAGCAGCTTCGGAGAGACCCAGTACATC.

V gene TRBV7-9 combines with J gene TRBJ2-3; 10 bases map to TRBD2. The CDR3 covers 18 residues. Germline loops: CDR1 SEHNR, CDR2 FQNEAQ (reference sequence). With 5 bases clipped from V and 4 bases from J, the junction kept 15 bases outside the gene matches. In nucleotides, the CDR3 is TGTGCCAGCAGCCACACAAGCCACCCACTAGCGGGATCAGATACGCAGTATTTT. Amino acid sequence: CASSHTSHPLAGSDTQYF.